This passage covers 32 T cell receptor beta chains from one sample sequenced in a study of blood T cells in healthy people across ages. Combining a sample-barcoded 5' primer with a J-beta primer mix, a second PCR ran for about 6 to 11 cycles. TCRdb processed the 5' RACE reads anew with MiXCR; each CDR3 protein has one entry. The sample lists some 860,000 distinct CDR3 sequences, roughly 50% seen once, with 20% to 30% in the top ten. The sample was blood. Receptors originate from a man in his forties in good health.

This clonotype has at least ten counts. The junction shows a germline mismatch at one end, possibly a read error. The gene calls are TRBV7-2 and TRBJ2-5; TRBD1 or TRBD2 may be the D gene (5 bases each). The CDR3 is 16 residues long. Germline loops: CDR1 SGHTA, CDR2 FQGNSA. The CDR3 protein is CASNLKGDHVGETQYF. CDR3 DNA sequence: TGTGCCAGCAACTTAAAAGGGGACCATGTCGGAGAGACCCAGTACTTC.

The chain employs TRBV5-1 and TRBJ1-2; D gene uncertain. V lost 0 bases to trimming and J lost 0 bases, with 9 bases between them. CDR3 length equals 15 residues. From germline, CDR1 is SGHRS and CDR2 YFSETQ. This CDR3 is CASSLGPPPNYGYTF. The CDR3 DNA sequence: TGCGCCAGCAGCTTGGGCCCCCCGCCTAACTATGGCTACACCTTC.

The gene calls are TRBV20-1 and TRBJ2-5, with D perhaps matching TRBD1 or TRBD2 (5 bases each). CDR1 is DFQATT and CDR2 is SNEGSKA in the germline V gene (reference sequence). V shed 1 base and J shed 11 bases, with 17 bases lying between them. The CDR3 is 13 residues long. The CDR3 sequence is CSARGVGDLEQYF. The CDR3 DNA reads TGCAGTGCTAGAGGTGTGGGGGACCTGGAGCAGTACTTC.

The sample holds one count of this clonotype. This sequence joins TRBV12-5 and TRBJ2-3; D is unclear. The CDR3 covers 14 residues. Trimming removed 5 bases at V and 2 bases at J, with 11 bases between. Per germline, CDR1 LGHNT and CDR2 FRNRAP. The CDR3 nucleotides are TGTGCTAGTGGTCTCCAGGCTTCCACAGATACGCAGTATTTT. Its translation: CASGLQASTDTQYF.

V is TRBV10-3 and J is TRBJ2-5; 9 bases map to TRBD2. The junction had 8 bases not matched to a gene; V was cut back by 2 bases and J by 4 bases. Germline values: CDR1 ENHRY, CDR2 SYGVKD. This CDR3 comprises 16 residues. The CDR3 protein is CAISELARRGGETQYF. The CDR3 nucleotides read TGTGCCATCAGTGAGCTAGCCAGGCGGGGGGGAGAGACCCAGTACTTC.

The chain uses TRBV29-1 and TRBJ2-7; tentatively, D is TRBD1 (6 bases). Germline loops: CDR1 SQVTM, CDR2 ANQGSEA. CDR3 length: 14 residues. Trimming shortened V by 0 bases and J by 3 bases, and 12 bases separated the two germline ends. CDR3 in DNA: TGCAGCGTTGAAGATCCGGACAGTATCTACGAGCAGTACTTC. Its protein product is CSVEDPDSIYEQYF.

The chain couples TRBV7-3 to TRBJ2-1; TRBD2 aligns across 8 bases. The junction had 7 bases not matched to a gene; V was cut back by 6 bases and J by 0 bases. Germline lookup yields CDR1 SGHTA and CDR2 FQGTGA. The CDR3 length is 16 residues. The chain's CDR3 is CASSTTSVSSYNEQFF. The CDR3 coding sequence is TGTGCCAGCAGTACGACTAGCGTCAGCTCCTACAATGAGCAGTTCTTC. Supplemented by reference TRBV7-3 and TRBJ2-1, the full variable domain reads GAGVSQTPSNKVTEKGKYVELRCDPISGHTALYWYRQSLGQGPEFLIYFQGTGAADDSGLPNDRFFAVRPEGSVSTLKIQRTERGDSAVYLCASSTTSVSSYNEQFFGPGTRLTVL.

The V gene is TRBV20-1, the J gene TRBJ2-1, with a weak D call TRBD1 (6 bases). Germline V lookup: CDR1 DFQATT, CDR2 SNEGSKA (reference sequence). Trimming cost V 6 bases and J 4 bases, with 19 bases left between them. The CDR3 contains 15 residues. In nucleotides, the CDR3 is TGCAGTGCGGAGTTGTTTGGGGGCAGTTACAATGAGCAGTTCTTC. Protein product: CSAELFGGSYNEQFF.

The chain couples TRBV29-1 to TRBJ2-3, with TRBD2 matching 7 bases. With 7 bases clipped from V and 1 base from J, the junction kept 11 bases outside the gene matches. The CDR3 has 15 amino acids. Germline V gene sequence: CDR1 SQVTM, CDR2 ANQGSEA. Written as DNA, the CDR3 is TGCAGCGCGGAAACCGGGGGGATCCGCACAGATACGCAGTATTTT. Its protein is CSAETGGIRTDTQYF.

This rearrangement joins TRBV9 to TRBJ2-6; D unclear. The CDR3 is made up of 16 amino acids. The germline V gene has CDR1 SGDLS and CDR2 YYNGEE. V dropped 3 bases and J dropped 2 bases, with 12 bases sitting between them. The CDR3 is CASSAPGGTGANVLTF. CDR3 sequence (DNA): TGTGCCAGCAGCGCTCCCGGTGGGACTGGGGCCAACGTCCTGACTTTC.

This clonotype was detected only a few times. The V call is TRBV7-2, the J call TRBJ1-6; D call uncertain. In germline, CDR1 is SGHTA, CDR2 FQGNSA. The CDR3 is made up of 16 amino acids. With 1 base removed from V and 6 bases from J, the gap between germline ends came to 13 bases. This CDR3 reads CASSLGSGRSNSPLHF. The DNA of the CDR3 is TGTGCCAGCAGCTTAGGGTCGGGCAGGAGTAATTCACCCCTCCACTTT.

This clonotype was counted a few times. The chain uses TRBV7-3 and TRBJ2-7, with a weak D call TRBD1 (5 bases). The DNA end lines up better with TRBJ2-5; the J call may be wrong. This CDR3 has 15 residues. In germline, CDR1 is SGHTA, CDR2 FQGTGA. In nucleotides, the CDR3 is TGTGCCAGCAGCTTAACCTCAGGGTTTGGGGAGACCCAGTACTTC. It yields the protein CASSLTSGFGETQYF.

The chain is built from TRBV4-3 and TRBJ2-1; 10 bases align to TRBD2. The CDR3 extends over 15 amino acids. Trimming removed 1 base from V and 6 bases from J; junction bases left unmatched: 3. Germline V gene data show CDR1 as LGHNA and CDR2 as YSLEER. The CDR3 DNA reads as TGCGCCAGCAGCCAAGGCGCTAGCGGGAGCAATGAGCAGTTCTTC. This encodes CASSQGASGSNEQFF.

This clonotype was counted a single time. This chain uses TRBV5-1 with TRBJ2-3, with D perhaps matching TRBD2 (5 bases). CDR1 and CDR2 (germline): SGHRS, YFSETQ. The V end was cut by 4 bases, the J end by 1 base, with 13 bases between. The CDR3 covers 15 residues. The CDR3 nucleotides read TGCGCCAGCAGCGTCGAGGAGGCCCGCACAGATACGCAGTATTTT. Residues: CASSVEEARTDTQYF. The variable domain in full, completed from reference TRBV5-1 and TRBJ2-3, reads KAGVTQTPRYLIKTRGQQVTLSCSPISGHRSVSWYQQTPGQGLQFLFEYFSETQRNKGNFPGRFSGRQFSNSRSEMNVSTLELGDSALYLCASSVEEARTDTQYFGPGTRLTVL.

V and J are TRBV12-3 or TRBV12-4 and TRBJ1-1; 9 bases are shared with TRBD1. V lost 6 bases to trimming and J lost 4 bases; unmatched junction nucleotides: 3. The CDR3 is made up of 13 amino acids. CDR3 region: CASRGQGGTEAFF. DNA of the CDR3: TGTGCCAGCAGGGGACAGGGCGGCACTGAAGCTTTCTTT.

The chain links TRBV20-1 to TRBJ2-1, with 11 positions matching TRBD2. The CDR3 loop spans 15 amino acids. The germline V gene encodes CDR1 DFQATT and CDR2 SNEGSKA (reference sequence). V lost 4 bases, J lost 0 bases, and 2 bases stayed unmatched. CDR3 sequence reads: CSATGLAVSYNEQFF. CDR3 in DNA: TGCAGTGCTACGGGACTAGCGGTCTCCTACAATGAGCAGTTCTTC.

The genes are TRBV18 and TRBJ2-7; tentative D call: TRBD1 (6 bases). The germline V gene encodes CDR1 KGHSH and CDR2 LQKENI. The V end was cut by 3 bases, the J end by 7 bases, with 19 bases between. This CDR3 is built from 15 residues. The CDR3 loop reads CASSPRTGTQGEQYF. CDR3 coding DNA: TGTGCCAGCTCACCGCGTACCGGGACCCAGGGGGAGCAGTACTTC.

This clonotype was seen a few times. The chain combines TRBV3-1 with TRBJ2-1; 9 nucleotides agree with TRBD2. After removal of 3 bases from V and 10 bases from J, the junction contained 7 bases not matched to a gene. The CDR3 spans 14 residues. Germline loops: CDR1 LGHDT, CDR2 YNNKEL (reference sequence). CDR3 DNA: TGTGCCAGCAGCCACCGGCGGGGGGGCAGAGAGCAGTTCTTC. Translating it yields CASSHRRGGREQFF.

The rearrangement joins TRBV14 to TRBJ2-7; 9 bases are a match to TRBD2. Losses at the gene ends were 4 bases for V and 3 bases for J; bases not matched to a gene: 7. The CDR3 covers 15 residues. Germline loops: CDR1 SGHDN, CDR2 FVKESK. CDR3 protein: CASSPSGGPVYEQYF. Written as DNA, the CDR3 is TGTGCCAGCAGCCCGAGCGGGGGGCCTGTCTACGAGCAGTACTTC.

V is TRBV20-1 and J is TRBJ2-1, with 13 bases matching TRBD2. V was pared by 3 bases and J by 6 bases, with 5 bases of the junction left unmatched. Per germline, CDR1 DFQATT and CDR2 SNEGSKA (reference sequence). This CDR3 comprises 15 residues. This CDR3 reads CSARKTSGRFNEQFF. The DNA for the CDR3 is TGCAGTGCTAGGAAGACTAGCGGGAGGTTCAATGAGCAGTTCTTC.

This clonotype turned up a few times. CDR3 loop: CASSSPGNRRETQYF. CDR3 nucleotide sequence: TGTGCCAGCAGTTCTCCGGGAAACAGAAGAGAGACCCAGTACTTC. The chain uses TRBV28 and TRBJ2-5; D perhaps matches TRBD2 (5 bases). The germline V gene has CDR1 MDHEN and CDR2 SYDVKM. The CDR3 loop spans 15 amino acids. Trimming removed 4 bases from V and 4 bases from J, with 16 bases in between. Drawing the rest from reference TRBV28 and TRBJ2-5, the complete variable domain is DVKVTQSSRYLVKRTGEKVFLECVQDMDHENMFWYRQDPGLGLRLIYFSYDVKMKEKGDIPEGYSVSREKKERFSLILESASTNQTSMYLCASSSPGNRRETQYFGPGTRLLVL.

The V gene is TRBV7-2, the J gene TRBJ2-4, with D possibly being TRBD2 (5 bases). TRBJ2-7 explains the end of the DNA better; the J call may be wrong. This CDR3 has 16 amino acids. CDR1 and CDR2 from the germline V gene are SGHTA and FQGNSA. As DNA, the CDR3 is TGTGCCAGCAGCCCAGTTTTTCTGAAAACTAGGTACGAGCAGTACTTC. As protein: CASSPVFLKTRYEQYF.

The chain links TRBV20-1 to TRBJ2-3; no firm D call. Germline CDR1 reads DFQATT; CDR2 reads SNEGSKA (reference sequence). Between the trimmed V and J ends, which lost 3 bases and 2 bases, there was a span of 15 bases. The CDR3 length is 15 residues. The CDR3 region is CSASSGPHPTDTQYF. The CDR3 DNA sequence: TGCAGTGCTAGTTCGGGCCCTCACCCCACAGATACGCAGTATTTT.

The chain is built from TRBV5-1 and TRBJ1-6; D is unresolved. Per the germline V gene, CDR1 is SGHRS and CDR2 is YFSETQ. Trimming removed 4 bases at V and 14 bases at J, with 19 bases between. The CDR3 is 14 residues long. DNA of the CDR3: TGCGCCAGCAGCGATGGACTCGGAATTACTGCCCTCCACTTT. It specifies CASSDGLGITALHF.

This chain connects TRBV28 to TRBJ2-5; D may be TRBD1 or TRBD2 (6 bases each). Germline V gene sequence: CDR1 MDHEN, CDR2 SYDVKM. The length of the CDR3 is 15 residues. V was clipped by 1 base and J by 7 bases, with 16 bases between them. The CDR3, as DNA: TGTGCCAGCAGTTTATCCCCTGGAGGGGGAGGGACCCAGTACTTC. This codes for CASSLSPGGGGTQYF.

This clonotype was counted ten times or more. For the CDR3, the DNA is TGTGCCAGCAGGAGGCATGGGGGGAACCAAGAGACCCAGTACTTC. Translating gives CASRRHGGNQETQYF. This sequence joins TRBV25-1 and TRBJ2-5; maybe TRBD2 (6 bases). V was cut by 6 bases and J by 0 bases, with 14 bases left in between. This CDR3 is built from 15 residues. Germline lookup yields CDR1 MGHDK and CDR2 SYGVNS.

This clonotype was seen only a few times. The chain is built from TRBV7-9 and TRBJ2-7; 7 nucleotides agree with TRBD1. Trimming removed 2 bases from V and 3 bases from J; junction bases left unmatched: 10. CDR3 size: 16 residues. Germline loops: CDR1 SEHNR, CDR2 FQNEAQ (reference sequence). CDR3 DNA sequence: TGTGCCAGCAGCTTAACCATACAGGGGACCCACTACGAGCAGTACTTC. Protein product: CASSLTIQGTHYEQYF. Full variable domain (outside the CDR3, taken from reference TRBV7-9 and TRBJ2-7): DTGVSQNPRHKITKRGQNVTFRCDPISEHNRLYWYRQTLGQGPEFLTYFQNEAQLEKSRLLSDRFSAERPKGSFSTLEIQRTEQGDSAMYLCASSLTIQGTHYEQYFGPGTRLTVT.

The chain combines TRBV20-1 with TRBJ2-2; D call uncertain. Per the germline V gene, CDR1 is DFQATT and CDR2 is SNEGSKA (reference sequence). Deletions cut 5 bases from V and 4 bases from J, with 14 bases between. This CDR3 is built from 14 residues. The CDR3, as DNA: TGCAGTGCTCCCGGAGAAGGGCGCACCGGGGAGCTGTTTTTT. Its protein product is CSAPGEGRTGELFF.

This chain joins TRBV27 and TRBJ1-2, with a tentative D call TRBD1 (5 bases). The CDR3 loop spans 15 amino acids. V was clipped by 0 bases and J by 8 bases, with 16 bases between them. Germline V gene data show CDR1 as MNHEY and CDR2 as SMNVEV (reference sequence). As DNA, the CDR3 is TGTGCCAGCAGTTTATCCGTTGGGGCCGGTAGAGGCTACACCTTC. Translating it yields CASSLSVGAGRGYTF.

This chain connects TRBV7-6 to TRBJ1-2, with TRBD1 as a possible D gene (6 bases). The CDR3 is 17 residues long. The germline V gene has CDR1 SGHVS and CDR2 FNYEAQ. The ends were cut back, 5 bases at V and 0 bases at J, with 19 bases in the middle. The CDR3 sequence: CASSPNPGTQTNYGYTF. CDR3 nucleotide sequence: TGTGCCAGCAGCCCGAACCCCGGGACACAAACTAACTATGGCTACACCTTC.

This chain connects TRBV5-1 to TRBJ2-7; D might be TRBD2 (7 bases). The J call may be mistaken, given a closer DNA end match to TRBJ2-1. From germline, CDR1 is SGHRS and CDR2 YFSETQ. The CDR3 runs to 16 residues. The DNA of the CDR3 is TGCGCCAGCAGCTTGGGGAGTTTTGCGGGGGCCGGAGAGCAGTTCTTC. It translates to CASSLGSFAGAGEQFF.

A few counts support this clonotype. This chain links TRBV2 with TRBJ1-6; D not resolved. Trimming removed 4 bases at V and 8 bases at J, with 9 bases between. Germline CDR1 and CDR2: SNHLY and FYNNEI. CDR3 length: 13 amino acids. The CDR3 region has the DNA TGTGCCAGCAGTGTTGGCCTGGATTCACCCCTCCACTTT. Amino acids: CASSVGLDSPLHF.